Listed here are 17 T cell receptor beta chains from one sample, sequenced in a study of OX40 agonist ivuxolimab in advanced cancers. Repertoires were generated with immunoSEQ multiplex PCR, while TCRdb's copy carries only in-frame clones and drops some. The table includes 65,000 to 85,000 clones, roughly 92% detected once. Here the sequenced sample was CD4+ or CD8+ T cells sorted from blood, taken in a trial of the OX40 agonist ivuxolimab. These receptors all stem from an adult with an advanced solid tumor such as melanoma, head and neck, liver or kidney cancer.

The chain carries TRBV6-5 and TRBJ2-7, with 7 bases that match TRBD1. The CDR3 covers 12 residues. The germline V gene encodes CDR1 MNHEY and CDR2 SVGAGI. The trim removed 6 bases at V and 6 bases at J, leaving 5 bases unmatched. The CDR3 here is CASRPPGGEQYF. CDR3 in DNA: TGTGCCAGCAGACCGCCAGGGGGCGAGCAGTACTTC.

The V and J genes are TRBV6-6 and TRBJ1-5; D perhaps matches TRBD1 (6 bases). The CDR3 covers 15 residues. V was trimmed by 2 bases and J by 5 bases, leaving 13 bases between them. The V gene's germline CDR1 is MNHNY and CDR2 SVGAGI (reference sequence). CDR3 in amino acids: CASSYVPHRDQPQHF. The DNA for the CDR3 is TGTGCCAGCAGTTACGTTCCCCACAGGGATCAGCCCCAGCATTTT.

The V and J genes are TRBV15 and TRBJ1-5; tentative D call: TRBD1 (6 bases). The germline V gene has CDR1 LNHNV and CDR2 YYDKDF (reference sequence). This CDR3 region has 15 residues. V lost 1 base and J 6 bases, leaving 13 bases between the germline ends. CDR3 bases: TGTGCCACCAGCAGAGCTGGGGGGCTTTCTCAGCCCCAGCATTTT. This encodes CATSRAGGLSQPQHF.

CDR3: CASSIRLAGGPGTDTQYF. The CDR3 nucleotides read TGTGCCAGTAGTATTCGACTAGCGGGAGGGCCTGGAACAGATACGCAGTATTTT. This chain links TRBV19 with TRBJ2-3; 14 positions match TRBD2. With 3 bases clipped from V and 3 bases from J, the junction kept 8 bases outside the gene matches. From germline, CDR1 is LNHDA and CDR2 SQIVND (reference sequence). This CDR3 region has 18 residues.

The chain couples TRBV27 to TRBJ1-4; 10 bases align to TRBD1. There are 16 residues in the CDR3. Germline V gives CDR1 MNHEY, CDR2 SMNVEV (reference sequence). J lost 8 bases, V lost 4 bases, and 10 bases had no gene match. CDR3: CASSSTRTGGSEKLFF. The CDR3, as DNA: TGTGCCAGCAGTTCCACAAGGACAGGGGGATCCGAAAAACTGTTTTTT.

The count of this clone is one. The V gene is TRBV10-1, the J gene TRBJ1-3, with D unclear. Germline CDR1 and CDR2: WNHNN and SYGVQD (reference sequence). There are 14 residues in the CDR3. Trimming took off 2 bases at V and 0 bases at J, with 5 bases between the two ends. The CDR3 DNA reads TGCGCCAGCAGTGAGCCTGCCTCTGGAAACACCATATATTTT. This encodes CASSEPASGNTIYF.

The chain carries TRBV11-2 and TRBJ2-7; D might be TRBD1 (6 bases). Germline CDR1 is SGHAT and CDR2 is FQNNGV. Deletions cut 1 base from V and 5 bases from J, with 27 bases between. CDR3 length equals 19 residues. CDR3 in amino acids: CASSLVSQGYYDGGNEQYF. In DNA form, the CDR3 reads TGTGCCAGCAGCTTAGTCTCGCAGGGGTACTACGATGGGGGCAACGAGCAGTACTTC.

The rearrangement links TRBV5-5 to TRBJ1-2; maybe TRBD1 (5 bases). The V and J ends lost 0 bases and 4 bases respectively, with 10 bases between them. This CDR3 has 14 amino acids. CDR1 is SGHKS and CDR2 is YYEKEE in the germline V gene (reference sequence). The CDR3 reads CASSLATGAYGYTF. The DNA of the CDR3 is TGTGCCAGCAGCTTGGCTACAGGTGCCTATGGCTACACCTTC.

J is TRBJ1-1 and V is TRBV18, with TRBD1 identical over 9 bases. The ends lost 4 bases at V and 0 bases at J; junction bases unmatched: 3. The CDR3 covers 15 residues. CDR1 KGHSH and CDR2 LQKENI come from the germline V gene. CDR3 nucleotide sequence: TGTGCCAGCTCACGGGACAGGGATATGAACACTGAAGCTTTCTTT. It is translated as CASSRDRDMNTEAFF.

The V and J genes are TRBV29-1 and TRBJ2-3; 10 bases line up with TRBD2. This CDR3 comprises 14 residues. Trimming at V came to 7 bases and at J to 3 bases, leaving 7 bases not matched to a gene. From germline, CDR1 is SQVTM and CDR2 ANQGSEA. The CDR3 nucleotides read TGCAGCGCCAGCGGGAGGGTGGAGACAGATACGCAGTATTTT. Encoded protein: CSASGRVETDTQYF.

This chain connects TRBV18 to TRBJ1-5; TRBD1 matches at 8 bases. V gave up 6 bases and J gave up 2 bases; unmatched junction bases: 3. CDR1 and CDR2 (germline): KGHSH, LQKENI. CDR3 length: 14 amino acids. CDR3 sequence reads: CASSTGDGNQPQHF. The CDR3 DNA reads as TGTGCCAGCTCGACAGGGGATGGCAATCAGCCCCAGCATTTT.

The chain links TRBV15 to TRBJ1-6; maybe TRBD1 (6 bases). In germline, CDR1 is LNHNV, CDR2 YYDKDF (reference sequence). V was shortened by 6 bases and J by 5 bases, with 17 bases between the two germline ends. CDR3 size: 16 residues. Written as DNA, the CDR3 is TGTGCCACCAGTCGGGGGGGGCGGTCAAATAATTCACCCCTCCACTTT. Translation: CATSRGGRSNNSPLHF.

The chain links TRBV18 to TRBJ1-2; a possible D gene is TRBD1 (5 bases). Germline CDR1 reads KGHSH; CDR2 reads LQKENI. V lost 3 bases and J lost 8, with 25 bases in between. CDR3 length: 17 amino acids. CDR3 region: CASSPIPQTGTPSGYTF. The CDR3 nucleotides are TGTGCCAGCTCACCGATTCCCCAAACCGGGACTCCGTCCGGCTACACCTTC.

V is TRBV15 and J is TRBJ1-1; D gene uncertain. Looked up from germline, CDR1 is LNHNV and CDR2 is YYDKDF (reference sequence). Deletions cut 3 bases from V and 0 bases from J, with 5 bases between. There are 13 residues in the CDR3. This chain's CDR3 is CATSREMNTEAFF. The CDR3 DNA reads TGTGCCACCAGCAGGGAAATGAACACTGAAGCTTTCTTT.

V and J are TRBV10-1 and TRBJ2-4, with D hard to call. The CDR3 contains 12 residues. Germline-derived CDR1 and CDR2 are WNHNN and SYGVQD (reference sequence). Trimming removed 4 bases at V and 8 bases at J, with 9 bases between. The CDR3 is CASSGTSDIQYF. DNA of the CDR3: TGCGCCAGCAGTGGGACCTCGGACATTCAGTACTTC.

In this sample, this clone turned up a few times. This chain joins TRBV5-1 and TRBJ2-3; D perhaps matches TRBD2 (6 bases). Germline V gene data show CDR1 as SGHRS and CDR2 as YFSETQ. This CDR3 region has 15 residues. V lost 3 bases, J lost 5 bases, and 16 bases lay in between. CDR3 residues: CASSSPEDGRDTQYF. The CDR3 coding sequence is TGCGCCAGCAGCTCCCCCGAGGACGGGAGAGATACGCAGTATTTT.

V usage is TRBV10-3 and J usage is TRBJ1-1; perhaps TRBD1 as D (6 bases). Germline CDR1 reads ENHRY; CDR2 reads SYGVKD. V was trimmed by 9 bases and J by 1 base, leaving 18 bases between them. The CDR3 consists of 15 residues. The CDR3 region has the DNA TGTGCCATAAACCCCCTGGGGGGGCCGAACACTGAAGCTTTCTTT. As protein: CAINPLGGPNTEAFF.